The source of this TCR beta chain is a study of blood T cell repertoires in COVID-19. Study-level background: COVID-19 samples, acute and convalescent, were from the United States, Italy and Spain. The analysed material was cDNA or gDNA that came from T cells, B-cell-depleted T cells, or PBMCs.

Clones were sequenced by immunoSEQ multiplex PCR, and TCRdb holds only the in-frame ones, with some missing. The sample yields 250,000 to 300,000 clones, roughly 80% seen once. This study enrolled people aged 18 to 89 from approximately 25 US geographic areas. This CDR3 is built from 15 residues. The germline V gene encodes CDR1 LNHNV and CDR2 YYDKDF (reference sequence). The V and J ends lost 4 bases and 4 bases respectively, with 15 bases between them. The chain recombines TRBV15 with TRBJ2-3, with D tentatively TRBD2 (5 bases). The sample was PBMCs or T cells enriched from blood (not recorded which). This sequence originates from a man aged 50-60 years who had recovered from COVID-19. The CDR3 DNA is TGTGCCACCAGCACGGACTCCTTAGGACCAGATACGCAGTATTTT. It specifies CATSTDSLGPDTQYF.